This is a list of T cell receptor beta chains from one sample in a study of blood T cell repertoires in COVID-19. TCRdb keeps only in-frame clones here, not all; method: immunoSEQ multiplex PCR. The sample has a few hundred thousand clones, approximately 84% seen once. Sequencing was performed on PBMCs or T cells enriched from blood (not recorded which). These receptors were taken from a man aged 40-49 years who had recovered from COVID-19. CDR3s leave out the opening cysteine and the closing phenylalanine or tryptophan.

TRBV4-2	TRBJ1-2	13	ASSQAGGKNYGYT
TRBV6-5	TRBJ2-1	11	ASSYSFGNEQF
TRBV4-3	TRBJ1-5	15	ASSQDARGGSNQPQH
TRBV28	TRBJ1-5	13	ASSLGAGGHQPQH
TRBV11-1	TRBJ2-7	12	ASSLLAGSYEQY
TRBV6-5	TRBJ1-1	12	ASSYAGANTEAF
TRBV4-1	TRBJ2-5	14	ASSQGQGLGQETQY
TRBV4-2	TRBJ2-2	15	ASSQRPSGSNTGELF
TRBV27	TRBJ2-7	11	ASSLTGSYEQY
TRBV7-9	TRBJ1-5	12	ASSGTGVSQPQH
TRBV5-1	TRBJ1-2	13	ASSFGGQGSSGYT
TRBV27	TRBJ1-6	11	ASTISYNSPLH
TRBV6-2/TRBV6-3	TRBJ2-7	12	ASSYSMSTLEQY
TRBV20-1	TRBJ1-1	9	SASDRREAF
TRBV16	TRBJ2-5	11	ASSQLGEKTQY
TRBV7-3	TRBJ1-1	12	ASSMLGRDTEAF
TRBV21-1	TRBJ2-1	15	ASSRPGQGPLMNEQF
TRBV7-9	TRBJ2-1	13	ASSVDRGLYNKQF
TRBV11-2	TRBJ2-7	14	ASSLGRLAGAYEQY
TRBV28	TRBJ2-6	18	ASSLVLRQGLISGANVLT
TRBV4-1	TRBJ2-1	13	ASSPGQGVFNEQF
TRBV2	TRBJ1-5	10	ASRTDHQPQH
TRBV18	TRBJ2-1	14	ASSPPNRGKYNEQF